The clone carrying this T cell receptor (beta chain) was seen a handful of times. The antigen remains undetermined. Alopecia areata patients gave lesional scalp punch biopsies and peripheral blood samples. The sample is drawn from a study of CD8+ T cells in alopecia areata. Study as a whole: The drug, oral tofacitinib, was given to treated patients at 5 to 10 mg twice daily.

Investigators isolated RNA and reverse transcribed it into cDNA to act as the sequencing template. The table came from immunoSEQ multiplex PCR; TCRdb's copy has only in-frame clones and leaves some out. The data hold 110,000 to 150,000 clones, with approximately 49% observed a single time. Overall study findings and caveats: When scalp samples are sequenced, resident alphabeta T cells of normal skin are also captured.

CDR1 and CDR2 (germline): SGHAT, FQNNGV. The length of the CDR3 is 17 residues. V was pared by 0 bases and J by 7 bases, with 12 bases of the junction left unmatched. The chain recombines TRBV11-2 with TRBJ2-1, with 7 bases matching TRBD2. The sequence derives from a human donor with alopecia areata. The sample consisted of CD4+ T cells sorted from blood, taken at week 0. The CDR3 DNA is TGTGCCAGCAGCTTAGAGATGGGGGGGTTGCGGCAGAATGAGCAGTTCTTC. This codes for CASSLEMGGLRQNEQFF.